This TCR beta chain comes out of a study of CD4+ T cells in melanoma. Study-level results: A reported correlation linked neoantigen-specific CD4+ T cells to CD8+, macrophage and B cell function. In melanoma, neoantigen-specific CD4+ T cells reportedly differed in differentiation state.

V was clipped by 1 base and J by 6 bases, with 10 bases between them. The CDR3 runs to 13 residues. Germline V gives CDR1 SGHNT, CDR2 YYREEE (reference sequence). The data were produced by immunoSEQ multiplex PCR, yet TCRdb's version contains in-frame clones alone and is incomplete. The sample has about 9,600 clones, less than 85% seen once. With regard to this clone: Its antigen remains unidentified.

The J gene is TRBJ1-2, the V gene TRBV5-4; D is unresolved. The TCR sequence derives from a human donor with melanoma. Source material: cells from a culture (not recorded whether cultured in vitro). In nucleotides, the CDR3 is TGTGCCAGCAGCTTGCCTGGAAGGGATGGCTACACCTTC. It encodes CASSLPGRDGYTF.